These 3 T cell receptor beta chains originate from one sample sequenced in a study of cytomegalovirus exposure and HLA in healthy donors. 60 Vbeta and 13 Jbeta primers were used in PCR. Assay used: immunoSEQ multiplex PCR; TCRdb lists only in-frame clones, some missing. The sample holds some 150,000 clones, approximately 82% seen once. Sequences were obtained from PBMCs. These receptors all come from a woman aged 45-65 years in good health and CMV-seropositive.

This rearrangement joins TRBV13 to TRBJ1-2; D might be TRBD1 (6 bases). The V gene lost 4 bases and the J gene lost 5 bases, with 20 bases spanning the gap. The CDR3 contains 16 residues. Germline CDR1 is PRHDT and CDR2 is FYEKMQ (reference sequence). The CDR3 is CASSSGFGGGLYGYTF. For the CDR3, the DNA is TGTGCCAGCAGCTCCGGATTCGGTGGGGGCCTGTATGGCTACACCTTC.

The chain joins TRBV7-9 to TRBJ2-3; maybe TRBD2 (6 bases). The length of the CDR3 is 16 residues. Per germline, CDR1 SEHNR and CDR2 FQNEAQ (reference sequence). Trimming stripped 5 bases from V and 5 bases from J, with 20 bases between. This chain's CDR3 is CASSQRVGRVRDTQYF. The CDR3 nucleotides are TGTGCCAGCAGCCAGCGGGTCGGGCGGGTGAGAGATACGCAGTATTTT.

The chain carries TRBV6-6 and TRBJ1-2, with 9 bases identical to TRBD1. Germline V gene lookup returns CDR1 MNHNY and CDR2 SVGAGI (reference sequence). The CDR3 extends over 13 amino acids. V lost 6 bases and J lost 6; bases outside the gene matches: 5. The CDR3 bases are TGTGCCAGCAGAGTTGGGACAGGGAATGGCTACACCTTC. Its translation: CASRVGTGNGYTF.